This TCR beta chain was found in a study of T cell changes during pregnancy in multiple sclerosis. Profiled with immunoSEQ multiplex PCR; TCRdb holds only in-frame clones, not every one. The repertoire holds tens of thousands of clones, with approximately 90% as singletons. The CDR3 consists of 16 residues. V lost 4 bases and J lost 0, with 14 bases in between. Germline loops: CDR1 SGHRS, CDR2 YFSETQ. The origin of this receptor is a female donor with multiple sclerosis, enrolled in a pregnancy study. This sample comprised CD8+ T cells from peripheral blood mononuclear cells, obtained in the second trimester of pregnancy. The chain combines TRBV5-1 with TRBJ2-1, with a tentative D call TRBD1 (5 bases). The CDR3 loop reads CASSGHDGYSYNEQFF. The CDR3 coding sequence is TGCGCCAGCAGCGGACACGACGGTTACTCCTACAATGAGCAGTTCTTC.